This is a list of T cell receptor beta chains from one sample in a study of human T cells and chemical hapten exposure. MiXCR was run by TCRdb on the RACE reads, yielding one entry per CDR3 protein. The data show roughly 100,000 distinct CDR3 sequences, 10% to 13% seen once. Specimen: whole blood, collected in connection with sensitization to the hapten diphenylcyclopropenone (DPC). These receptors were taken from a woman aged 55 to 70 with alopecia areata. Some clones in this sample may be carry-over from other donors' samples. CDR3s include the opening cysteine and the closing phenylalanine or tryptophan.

CASALGDFSYEQYF	TRBV21-1	TRBJ2-7
CSVANGSYEQYF	TRBV29-1	TRBJ2-7
CAWSPGNGNTEAFF	TRBV30	TRBJ1-1
CASSNQPGQSFSGANVLTF	TRBV5-1	TRBJ2-6
CASSLPQGASGEQYF	TRBV5-1	TRBJ2-7
CASSQGHSANTGELFF	TRBV3-1	TRBJ2-2
CSVAFPRGPETQYF	TRBV29-1	TRBJ2-5
CASSLTGSNTEAFF	TRBV5-1	TRBJ1-1
CSARAVGSGGAYEQFF	TRBV20-1	TRBJ2-1
CSAVQGNYGYTF	TRBV20-1	TRBJ1-2
CASSPTGGGGYTF	TRBV7-3	TRBJ1-2
CAIRPGQGSYEQYF	TRBV10-3	TRBJ2-7
CASSLGTSGVTDTQYF	TRBV7-9	TRBJ2-3
CSADHLQGAKETQYF	TRBV20-1	TRBJ2-5
CASSNDFRGEAFF	TRBV5-6	TRBJ1-1
CASSFSGVRGGANVLTF	TRBV5-1	TRBJ2-6
CASSLQGANTEAFF	TRBV12-3/TRBV12-4	TRBJ1-1
CASSIWTGRTETQYF	TRBV19	TRBJ2-5
CASSIQMSSYNEQFF	TRBV27	TRBJ2-1
CASSFDRAGNTEVFF	TRBV6-2/TRBV6-3	TRBJ1-1
CASSYSALNNEQFF	TRBV6-2/TRBV6-3	TRBJ2-1
CASSPLFDGAITYEQYF	TRBV18	TRBJ2-7
CASSIGQGQVYGYTF	TRBV12-3/TRBV12-4	TRBJ1-2
CSVGAGGYGYTF	TRBV29-1	TRBJ1-2
CASSRTTGSYEQYF	TRBV11-2	TRBJ2-7
CASSPHDRDLKAFF	TRBV3-1	TRBJ1-1
CASSFTSGGTGELFF	TRBV5-1	TRBJ2-2
CASTNGQGGYHEQYF	TRBV7-2	TRBJ2-7
CASSERDVAYEQYF	TRBV25-1	TRBJ2-7
CASSPRANTEAFF	TRBV7-9	TRBJ1-1
CSATDSGSGYTF	TRBV20-1	TRBJ1-2